The 31 T cell receptor beta chains below come from one sample, sequenced in a study of Ad26.COV2.S vaccination and SARS-CoV-2 variants. Treatment of the sample: some 19 received Ad26.COV2.S at low or high dose, single or two shots; roughly five received placebo; per-sample allocation not given. Specimens were obtained on day 63 following the first vaccine or placebo injection. Some clones are missing from TCRdb's copy, which holds only in-frame ones; the method was immunoSEQ multiplex PCR. The data hold approximately 350,000 clones, with around 86% observed a single time. The sample here was peripheral blood, taken in a trial of Ad26.COV2.S vaccine versus placebo. These receptors were taken from a person between 18 and 65 years old who received the Ad26.COV2.S COVID-19 vaccine or a placebo.

CDR3 region: CASSLGLRVPQNSGNTIYF. The CDR3 DNA reads as TGTGCCAGCAGCTTAGGCCTCCGGGTTCCACAAAATTCTGGAAACACCATATATTTT. The chain has TRBV7-9 and TRBJ1-3, with D uncertain. Deletions cut 1 base from V and 1 base from J, with 20 bases between. The CDR3 has 19 amino acids. Per germline, CDR1 SEHNR and CDR2 FQNEAQ (reference sequence).

This rearrangement joins TRBV13 to TRBJ1-6, with D perhaps TRBD1 (5 bases). The CDR3 consists of 16 residues. The germline V and J ends were trimmed by 8 bases and 7 bases, with 21 bases remaining between them. Germline V gene lookup returns CDR1 PRHDT and CDR2 FYEKMQ (reference sequence). The CDR3 bases are TGTGCCAGCCGAGAGGCTCTCGGGGGGGTGAATTCACCCCTCCACTTT. It is translated as CASREALGGVNSPLHF.

The chain recombines TRBV30 with TRBJ2-7, with 10 bases aligning to TRBD1. CDR3 length equals 13 residues. Per the germline V gene, CDR1 is GTSNPN and CDR2 is SVGIG (reference sequence). The ends lost 4 bases at V and 2 bases at J; junction bases unmatched: 2. CDR3 DNA sequence: TGTGCCTGGACTGGACAGGGGGCCTACGAGCAGTACTTC. Its protein product is CAWTGQGAYEQYF.

The CDR3 nucleotides read TGTGCCACCAGTGATTTCGGGGGTCAGGAGCAGTTCTTC. Translating gives CATSDFGGQEQFF. The rearrangement uses TRBV24-1 and TRBJ2-1, with D possibly being TRBD2 (6 bases). From germline, CDR1 is KGHDR and CDR2 SFDVKD. This CDR3 is 13 amino acids long. Between the trimmed V and J ends, which lost 1 base and 10 bases, there was a span of 10 bases.

CDR3 in amino acids: CASSQDVGTATYNEQFF. The CDR3 bases are TGCGCCAGCAGCCAAGATGTGGGGACAGCAACCTACAATGAGCAGTTCTTC. This sequence joins TRBV4-3 and TRBJ2-1; 7 positions match TRBD1. The CDR3 length is 17 residues. Germline V lookup: CDR1 LGHNA, CDR2 YSLEER. The J segment lost 2 bases and the V segment lost 0 bases, leaving 7 bases of the junction unmatched.

The rearrangement joins TRBV5-6 to TRBJ2-3; TRBD2 agrees at 9 bases. Germline V gene sequence: CDR1 SGHDT, CDR2 YYEEEE. V trimming: 3 bases; J trimming: 5 bases; junction bases outside the gene matches: 10. CDR3 size: 16 residues. This CDR3 is CASSYLGGGAVDTQYF. CDR3 coding DNA: TGTGCCAGCAGCTACTTGGGCGGGGGGGCCGTAGATACGCAGTATTTT.

Of note for this clone: In the same sample, other DNA sequences code for this CDR3. The J gene is TRBJ2-7, the V gene TRBV9; TRBD1 aligns across 7 bases. Germline loops: CDR1 SGDLS, CDR2 YYNGEE. This CDR3 contains 14 residues. Unmatched junction bases numbered 5, after V lost 3 bases and J lost 2 bases. CDR3 amino acids: CASSARDSPYEQYF. The DNA of the CDR3 is TGTGCCAGCAGCGCTAGGGACAGCCCCTACGAGCAGTACTTC.

J is TRBJ2-7 and V is TRBV6-1, with D perhaps TRBD1 (5 bases). CDR1 MNHNS and CDR2 SASEGT come from the germline V gene. The CDR3 runs 14 residues. The V gene lost 2 bases and the J gene lost 4 bases, with 12 bases spanning the gap. CDR3 coding DNA: TGTGCCAGCAGTGAACAGGGTAGGTCTTACGAGCAGTACTTC. Encoded protein: CASSEQGRSYEQYF.

This clone was counted only a few times. The rearrangement uses TRBV5-1 and TRBJ1-2; perhaps TRBD1 as D (5 bases). Looked up from germline, CDR1 is SGHRS and CDR2 is YFSETQ. V gave up 0 bases and J gave up 8 bases, with 17 bases separating them. The CDR3 consists of 15 residues. The CDR3 loop reads CASSLAPGAEGGYTF. The CDR3 nucleotides read TGCGCCAGCAGCTTGGCTCCCGGGGCGGAGGGGGGCTACACCTTC.

The chain joins TRBV21-1 to TRBJ1-5. TRBV21-1 is flagged as a pseudogene. The CDR3 covers 17 residues. In DNA, the CDR3 is TGTGCCAGCAGCAAAGTGCCAGTCTACTTTAGCAATCAGCCCCAGCATTTT. Residues: CASSKVPVYFSNQPQHF.

Here the CDR3 DNA reads TGTGCCAGCAGCTCCCCGAGGTCGGGGCCTTCCTACGAGCAGTACTTC. Its protein product is CASSSPRSGPSYEQYF. This chain uses TRBV13 with TRBJ2-7; the D gene could be TRBD1 or TRBD2 (5 bases each). V lost 4 bases and J 1 base, leaving 17 bases between the germline ends. The CDR3 loop spans 16 amino acids. Germline-derived CDR1 and CDR2 are PRHDT and FYEKMQ (reference sequence).

In DNA, the CDR3 is TGTGCCAGCAGCCAAGTCCAGGGCAATGAGCAGTTCTTC. Translating it yields CASSQVQGNEQFF. This chain connects TRBV7-9 to TRBJ2-1, with D tentatively TRBD1 (5 bases). V dropped 5 bases and J dropped 6 bases, with 11 bases sitting between them. The germline V gene encodes CDR1 SEHNR and CDR2 FQNEAQ (reference sequence). The CDR3 has 13 residues.

CDR3 region: CSAPGGGLGTDTQYF. CDR3 sequence (DNA): TGCAGCGCCCCCGGCGGGGGGCTAGGCACAGATACGCAGTATTTT. The V gene is TRBV29-1, the J gene TRBJ2-3; 8 nucleotides match TRBD2. Germline CDR1 is SQVTM and CDR2 is ANQGSEA. V shed 7 bases, J shed 1 base, and the junction held 10 bases outside the gene matches. This CDR3 has 15 amino acids.

The chain couples TRBV9 to TRBJ2-2; perhaps TRBD1 as D (5 bases). Germline CDR1 SGDLS, CDR2 YYNGEE. The CDR3 loop spans 15 amino acids. The V end lost 4 bases, the J end lost 2 bases, and 12 bases lay between the germline ends. This CDR3 reads CASSPPDRNTGELFF. Here the CDR3 DNA reads TGTGCCAGCAGCCCCCCCGACAGAAACACCGGGGAGCTGTTTTTT. Full variable domain (missing parts from reference TRBV9 and TRBJ2-2): DSGVTQTPKHLITATGQRVTLRCSPRSGDLSVYWYQQSLDQGLQFLIQYYNGEERAKGNILERFSAQQFPDLHSELNLSSLELGDSALYFCASSPPDRNTGELFFGEGSRLTVL.

The chain employs TRBV2 and TRBJ1-5; the D is unclear. Germline V gene sequence: CDR1 SNHLY, CDR2 FYNNEI. V lost 7 bases to trimming and J lost 4 bases, with 8 bases between them. The CDR3 is 12 amino acids. CDR3 coding DNA: TGTGCCAGCATGGGAGATAATCAGCCCCAGCATTTT. Its protein product is CASMGDNQPQHF.

This clone came up a few times. CDR3 in DNA: TGCGCCAGCAGCTACGGGACAGGAGAAGCCATGGATGGCTACACCTTC. This gives the protein CASSYGTGEAMDGYTF. The chain is built from TRBV5-1 and TRBJ1-2, with 8 bases aligning to TRBD1. CDR1 is SGHRS, CDR2 YFSETQ, per germline. The CDR3 totals 16 residues. Trimming removed 3 bases from V and 6 bases from J; junction bases left unmatched: 13. Full variable domain (outside the CDR3, taken from reference TRBV5-1 and TRBJ1-2): KAGVTQTPRYLIKTRGQQVTLSCSPISGHRSVSWYQQTPGQGLQFLFEYFSETQRNKGNFPGRFSGRQFSNSRSEMNVSTLELGDSALYLCASSYGTGEAMDGYTFGSGTRLTVV.

This chain joins TRBV6-5 and TRBJ2-7; possibly TRBD1 or TRBD2 for D (5 bases each). V was cut by 10 bases and J by 8 bases, with 21 bases left in between. The CDR3 sequence is 13 residues long. Per the germline V gene, CDR1 is MNHEY and CDR2 is SVGAGI. The CDR3 DNA follows: TGTGCCAACCAGGGAGTAGTCCCGCGACAGCAGTACTTC. It codes for CANQGVVPRQQYF.

The V call is TRBV27, the J call TRBJ2-2, with D tentatively TRBD1 (5 bases). V lost 8 bases, J lost 2 bases, and 15 bases lay in between. CDR1 is MNHEY and CDR2 is SMNVEV in the germline V gene (reference sequence). The CDR3 loop spans 15 amino acids. The CDR3 DNA follows: TGTGCCAGCCACCTGTCAGGGATCAACACCGGGGAGCTGTTTTTT. Its protein is CASHLSGINTGELFF.

This chain links TRBV3-1 (or the pseudogene TRBV3-2) with TRBJ2-3; 8 bases agree with TRBD2. This CDR3 has 17 residues. The germline V gene encodes CDR1 LGHDT and CDR2 YNNKEL (reference sequence). V was pared by 0 bases and J by 2 bases, with 7 bases of the junction left unmatched. The CDR3 sequence: CASSQDPTSGSTDTQYF. Here the CDR3 DNA reads TGTGCCAGCAGCCAAGATCCCACTAGCGGATCCACAGATACGCAGTATTTT.

The rearrangement uses TRBV7-2 and TRBJ2-7, with a weak D call TRBD2 (6 bases). This CDR3 has 13 residues. V shed 0 bases and J shed 3 bases, with 6 bases lying between them. Germline CDR1 is SGHTA and CDR2 is FQGNSA. The CDR3 DNA reads TGTGCCAGCAGCTTAGCGGGGGGCTACGAGCAGTACTTC. As protein: CASSLAGGYEQYF.

This clone was detected only once. The V gene is TRBV7-2, the J gene TRBJ2-5; 9 nucleotides agree with TRBD1. The CDR3 consists of 14 residues. From germline, CDR1 is SGHTA and CDR2 FQGNSA. Trimming took 7 bases from V and 5 from J; bases not matched to a gene: 8. This CDR3 is CASKSGTGRETQYF. CDR3 nucleotide sequence: TGTGCCAGCAAATCCGGGACAGGGAGGGAGACCCAGTACTTC. Combining the CDR3 with reference TRBV7-2 and TRBJ2-5 gives the whole variable domain GAGVSQSPSNKVTEKGKDVELRCDPISGHTALYWYRQSLGQGLEFLIYFQGNSAPDKSGLPSDRFSAERTGGSVSTLTIQRTQQEDSAVYLCASKSGTGRETQYFGPGTRLLVL.

This clone was recorded once. The gene calls are TRBV6-2 or TRBV6-3 and TRBJ1-2; D unclear. CDR1 is MNHEY, CDR2 SVGEGT, per germline. Trimming removed 5 bases at V and 8 bases at J, with 15 bases between. There are 13 residues in the CDR3. The CDR3 coding sequence is TGTGCCAGCAGTCACCGACGGAATTCGGGCTACACCTTC. It encodes CASSHRRNSGYTF.

The chain employs TRBV30 and TRBJ1-2; TRBD1 matches 12 bases. V trimming: 6 bases; J trimming: 8 bases; junction bases outside the gene matches: 7. Per germline, CDR1 GTSNPN and CDR2 SVGIG (reference sequence). CDR3 length: 13 amino acids. In nucleotides, the CDR3 is TGTGCCTGTCCGGGACAGGGGGCATGGGGCTACACCTTC. It specifies CACPGQGAWGYTF.

DNA of the CDR3: TGTGCCAGCAGTTCACCGGGACTAGCGGTTAATGAGCAGTTCTTC. This gives the protein CASSSPGLAVNEQFF. The rearrangement joins TRBV7-9 to TRBJ2-1; TRBD2 matches at 11 bases. The ends lost 6 bases at V and 7 bases at J; junction bases unmatched: 8. The V gene's germline CDR1 is SEHNR and CDR2 FQNEAQ (reference sequence). The CDR3 covers 15 residues. Complete variable domain (other parts from reference TRBV7-9 and TRBJ2-1): DTGVSQNPRHKITKRGQNVTFRCDPISEHNRLYWYRQTLGQGPEFLTYFQNEAQLEKSRLLSDRFSAERPKGSFSTLEIQRTEQGDSAMYLCASSSPGLAVNEQFFGPGTRLTVL.

This sequence joins TRBV11-2 and TRBJ2-3; D is perhaps TRBD1 (5 bases). Trimming stripped 5 bases from V and 6 bases from J, with 15 bases between. Germline V gene data show CDR1 as SGHAT and CDR2 as FQNNGV. The CDR3 extends over 14 amino acids. CDR3 loop: CASSIGVRVDTQYF. Written as DNA, the CDR3 is TGTGCCAGCAGCATAGGGGTCCGGGTTGATACGCAGTATTTT.

This chain links TRBV5-1 with TRBJ2-1; TRBD2 agrees at 10 bases. The CDR3 is made up of 17 amino acids. Trimming removed 1 base from V and 2 bases from J; junction bases left unmatched: 6. Germline-derived CDR1 and CDR2 are SGHRS and YFSETQ. CDR3 DNA: TGCGCCAGCAGCTTGTCTAGCGGGGGACCTCCCTACAATGAGCAGTTCTTC. Translating gives CASSLSSGGPPYNEQFF.

V usage is TRBV5-5 and J usage is TRBJ2-3; 9 positions match TRBD2. Germline CDR1 and CDR2: SGHKS and YYEKEE (reference sequence). V lost 1 base and J lost 2; bases outside the gene matches: 11. The CDR3 covers 18 residues. CDR3 sequence reads: CASSLWSGGFEYTDTQYF. The CDR3 DNA reads as TGTGCCAGCAGCTTGTGGAGCGGGGGGTTCGAGTACACAGATACGCAGTATTTT.

The rearrangement uses TRBV19 and TRBJ2-7; D possibly corresponds to TRBD1 (6 bases). CDR1 is LNHDA and CDR2 is SQIVND in the germline V gene (reference sequence). V was cut by 2 bases and J by 6 bases, with 17 bases left in between. The CDR3 has 15 amino acids. This CDR3 is CASSISGRGVGEQYF. For the CDR3, the DNA is TGTGCCAGTAGTATATCGGGCAGGGGAGTGGGCGAGCAGTACTTC.

The chain couples TRBV6-5 to TRBJ2-2; tentative D call: TRBD2 (6 bases). V was shortened by 7 bases and J by 7 bases, with 16 bases between the two germline ends. The length of the CDR3 is 14 residues. CDR1 is MNHEY and CDR2 is SVGAGI in the germline V gene. CDR3 bases: TGTGCCAGCACTAACAGGCGGGGTGTCGGGGAGCTGTTTTTT. It codes for CASTNRRGVGELFF.

There are a few counts of this clone. CDR3 in DNA: TGTGCCAGCAGCCCTCGGACAGTCACCGGGGAGCTGTTTTTT. Its protein product is CASSPRTVTGELFF. The J gene is TRBJ2-2, the V gene TRBV9; D is perhaps TRBD1 (6 bases). The V end was cut by 4 bases, the J end by 4 bases, with 11 bases between. The V gene's germline CDR1 is SGDLS and CDR2 YYNGEE. The CDR3 totals 14 residues.

V and J are TRBV4-2 and TRBJ2-7; 7 positions match TRBD1. Germline V lookup: CDR1 LGHNA, CDR2 YNFKEQ. CDR3 size: 14 residues. After removal of 4 bases from V and 2 bases from J, the junction contained 5 bases not matched to a gene. CDR3 in amino acids: CASSLGGLTYEQYF. The CDR3 nucleotides are TGTGCCAGCAGCCTAGGGGGCCTGACCTACGAGCAGTACTTC.